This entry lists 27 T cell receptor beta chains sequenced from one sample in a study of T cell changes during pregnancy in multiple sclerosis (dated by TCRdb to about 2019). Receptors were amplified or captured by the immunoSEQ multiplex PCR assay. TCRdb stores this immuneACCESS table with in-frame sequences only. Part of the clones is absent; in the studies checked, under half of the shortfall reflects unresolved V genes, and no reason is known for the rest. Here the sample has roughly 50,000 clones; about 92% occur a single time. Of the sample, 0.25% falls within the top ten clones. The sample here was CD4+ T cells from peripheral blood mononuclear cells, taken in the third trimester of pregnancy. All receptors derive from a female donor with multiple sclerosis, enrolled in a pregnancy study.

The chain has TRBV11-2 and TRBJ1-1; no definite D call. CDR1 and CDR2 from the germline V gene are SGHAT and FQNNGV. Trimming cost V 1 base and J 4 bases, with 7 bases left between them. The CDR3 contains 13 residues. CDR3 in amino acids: CASSLAHATEAFF. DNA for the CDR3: TGTGCCAGCAGCTTAGCACACGCCACTGAAGCTTTCTTT.

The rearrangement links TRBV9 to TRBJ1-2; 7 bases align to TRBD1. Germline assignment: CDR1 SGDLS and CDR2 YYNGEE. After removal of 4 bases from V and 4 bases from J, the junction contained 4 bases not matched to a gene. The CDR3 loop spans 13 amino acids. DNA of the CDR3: TGTGCCAGCAGCCGCCAGGGGGTCTATGGCTACACCTTC. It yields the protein CASSRQGVYGYTF.

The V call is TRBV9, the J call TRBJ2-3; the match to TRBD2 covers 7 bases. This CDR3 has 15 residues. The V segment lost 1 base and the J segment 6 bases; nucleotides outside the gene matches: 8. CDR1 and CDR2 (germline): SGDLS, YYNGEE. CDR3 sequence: CASSVRDYLPDTQYF. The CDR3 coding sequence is TGTGCCAGCAGCGTAAGGGACTACCTCCCGGATACGCAGTATTTT.

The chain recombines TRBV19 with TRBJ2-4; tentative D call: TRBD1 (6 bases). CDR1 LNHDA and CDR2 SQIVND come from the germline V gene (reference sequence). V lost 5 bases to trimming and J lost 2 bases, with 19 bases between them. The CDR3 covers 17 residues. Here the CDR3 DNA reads TGTGCCAGTAGTCCCCCCCTAGGGACAATAACCAAAAACATTCAGTACTTC. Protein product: CASSPPLGTITKNIQYF.

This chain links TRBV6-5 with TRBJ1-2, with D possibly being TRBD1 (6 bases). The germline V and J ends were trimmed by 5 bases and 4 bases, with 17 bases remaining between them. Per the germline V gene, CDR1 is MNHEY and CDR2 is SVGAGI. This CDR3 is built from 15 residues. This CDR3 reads CASSRTGHRFYGYTF. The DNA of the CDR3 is TGTGCCAGCAGTCGCACGGGACACCGGTTCTATGGCTACACCTTC.

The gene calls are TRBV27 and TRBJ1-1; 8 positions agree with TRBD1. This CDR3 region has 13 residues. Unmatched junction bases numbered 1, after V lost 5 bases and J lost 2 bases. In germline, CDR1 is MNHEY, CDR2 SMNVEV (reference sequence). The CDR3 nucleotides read TGTGCCAGCAGTGACAGGGGTAACACTGAAGCTTTCTTT. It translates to CASSDRGNTEAFF.

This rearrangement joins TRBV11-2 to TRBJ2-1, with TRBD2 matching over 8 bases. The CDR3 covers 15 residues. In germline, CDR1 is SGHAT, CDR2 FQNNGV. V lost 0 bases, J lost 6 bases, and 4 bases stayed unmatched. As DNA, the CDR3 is TGTGCCAGCAGCTTAGATCGTCTAGCGGGCAATGAGCAGTTCTTC. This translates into CASSLDRLAGNEQFF.

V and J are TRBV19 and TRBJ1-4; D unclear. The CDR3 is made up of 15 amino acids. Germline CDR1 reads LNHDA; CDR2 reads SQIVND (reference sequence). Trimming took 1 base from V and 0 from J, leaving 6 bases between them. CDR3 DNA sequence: TGTGCCAGTAGTATAGTGGGCGCAACTAATGAAAAACTGTTTTTT. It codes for CASSIVGATNEKLFF.

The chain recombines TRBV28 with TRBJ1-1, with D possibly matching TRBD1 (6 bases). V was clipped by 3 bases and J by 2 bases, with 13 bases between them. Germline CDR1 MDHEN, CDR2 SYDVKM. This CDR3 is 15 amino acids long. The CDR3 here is CASSLSGQLNTEAFF. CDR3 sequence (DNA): TGTGCCAGCAGTTTGTCCGGACAGCTTAACACTGAAGCTTTCTTT.

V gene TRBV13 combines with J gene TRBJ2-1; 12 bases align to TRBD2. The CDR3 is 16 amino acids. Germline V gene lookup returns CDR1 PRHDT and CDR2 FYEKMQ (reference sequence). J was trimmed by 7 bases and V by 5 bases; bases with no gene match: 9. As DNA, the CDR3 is TGTGCCAGCAGCCGGTGGACTAGCGGGAATCGTAATGAGCAGTTCTTC. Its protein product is CASSRWTSGNRNEQFF.

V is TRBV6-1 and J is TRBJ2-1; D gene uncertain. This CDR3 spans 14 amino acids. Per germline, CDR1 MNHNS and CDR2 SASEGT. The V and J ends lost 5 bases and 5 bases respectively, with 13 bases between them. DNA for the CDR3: TGTGCCAGCAGTTTCTTTCCCAGGAACAATGAGCAGTTCTTC. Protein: CASSFFPRNNEQFF.

CDR3 nucleotides: TGTGCCTGGAGTCGAGGACAGGAAAATTCACCCCTCCACTTT. It is translated as CAWSRGQENSPLHF. The rearrangement links TRBV30 to TRBJ1-6, with 7 bases identical to TRBD1. CDR1 is GTSNPN, CDR2 SVGIG, per germline (reference sequence). The CDR3 runs to 14 residues. V was pared by 2 bases and J by 7 bases, with 5 bases of the junction left unmatched. The whole variable domain, remainder taken from reference TRBV30 and TRBJ1-6, is SQTIHQWPATLVQPVGSPLSLECTVEGTSNPNLYWYRQAAGRGLQLLFYSVGIGQISSEVPQNLSASRPQDRQFILSSKKLLLSDSGFYLCAWSRGQENSPLHFGNGTRLTVT.

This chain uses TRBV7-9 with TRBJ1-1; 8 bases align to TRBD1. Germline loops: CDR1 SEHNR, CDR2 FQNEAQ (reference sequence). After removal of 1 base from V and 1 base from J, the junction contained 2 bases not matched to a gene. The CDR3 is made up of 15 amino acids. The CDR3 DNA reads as TGTGCCAGCAGCTTAGGCAGGGGGCGGAACACTGAAGCTTTCTTT. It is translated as CASSLGRGRNTEAFF.

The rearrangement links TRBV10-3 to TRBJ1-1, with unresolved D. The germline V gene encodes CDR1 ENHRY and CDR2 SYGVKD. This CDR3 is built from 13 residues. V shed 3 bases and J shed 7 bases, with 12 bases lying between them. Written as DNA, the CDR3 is TGTGCCATCAGTGATGTAGAAAGAGTTGAAGCTTTCTTT. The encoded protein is CAISDVERVEAFF.

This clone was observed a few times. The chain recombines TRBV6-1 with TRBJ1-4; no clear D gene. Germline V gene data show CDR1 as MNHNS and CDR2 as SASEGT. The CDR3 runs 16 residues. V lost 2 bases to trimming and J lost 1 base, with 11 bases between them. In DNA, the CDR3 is TGTGCCAGCAGTGAAAACCCGACTCGAACTAATGAAAAACTGTTTTTT. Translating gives CASSENPTRTNEKLFF.

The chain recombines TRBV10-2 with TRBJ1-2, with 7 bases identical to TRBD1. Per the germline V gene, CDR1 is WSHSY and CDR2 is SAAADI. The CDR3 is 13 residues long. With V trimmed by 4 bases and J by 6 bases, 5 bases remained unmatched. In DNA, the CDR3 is TGCGCCAGCAGTGGACTGACAGGGAATGGCTACACCTTC. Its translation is CASSGLTGNGYTF.

The CDR3 spells CASSEIINYGYTF. CDR3 nucleotide sequence: TGTGCCAGCAGTGAAATTATTAACTATGGCTACACCTTC. J is TRBJ1-2 and V is TRBV2; no firm D call. The CDR3 extends over 13 amino acids. Trimming took off 2 bases at V and 1 base at J, with 5 bases between the two ends. Germline CDR1 SNHLY, CDR2 FYNNEI.

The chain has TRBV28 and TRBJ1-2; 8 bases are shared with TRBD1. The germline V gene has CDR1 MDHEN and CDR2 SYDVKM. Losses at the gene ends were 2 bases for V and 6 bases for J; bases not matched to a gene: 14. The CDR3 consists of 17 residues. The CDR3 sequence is CASSLTRGRVVSNGYTF. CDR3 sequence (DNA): TGTGCCAGCAGTTTAACCAGGGGGCGAGTAGTATCTAATGGCTACACCTTC.

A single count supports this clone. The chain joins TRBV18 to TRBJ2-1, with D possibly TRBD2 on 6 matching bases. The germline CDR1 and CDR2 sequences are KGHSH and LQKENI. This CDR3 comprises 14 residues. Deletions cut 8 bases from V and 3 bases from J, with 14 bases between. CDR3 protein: CASLPSGFYNEQFF. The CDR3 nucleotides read TGTGCCAGCCTCCCAAGCGGGTTCTACAATGAGCAGTTCTTC.

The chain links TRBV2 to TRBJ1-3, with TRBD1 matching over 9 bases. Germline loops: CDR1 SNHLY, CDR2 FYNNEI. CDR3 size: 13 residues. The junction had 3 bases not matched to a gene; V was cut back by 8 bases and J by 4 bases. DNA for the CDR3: TGTGCCAGCGGACAGGGGATAGGAAACACCATATATTTT. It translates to CASGQGIGNTIYF. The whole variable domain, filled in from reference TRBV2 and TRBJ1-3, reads EPEVTQTPSHQVTQMGQEVILRCVPISNHLYFYWYRQILGQKVEFLVSFYNNEISEKSEIFDDQFSVERPDGSNFTLKIRSTKLEDSAMYFCASGQGIGNTIYFGEGSWLTVV.

The CDR3 is CAWIAGGPYYEQYF. CDR3 bases: TGTGCCTGGATCGCGGGGGGCCCTTACTACGAGCAGTACTTC. The chain recombines TRBV30 with TRBJ2-7, with 8 bases that match TRBD2. CDR3 length equals 14 residues. V lost 4 bases to trimming and J lost 3 bases; unmatched junction nucleotides: 8. Germline CDR1 reads GTSNPN; CDR2 reads SVGIG (reference sequence).

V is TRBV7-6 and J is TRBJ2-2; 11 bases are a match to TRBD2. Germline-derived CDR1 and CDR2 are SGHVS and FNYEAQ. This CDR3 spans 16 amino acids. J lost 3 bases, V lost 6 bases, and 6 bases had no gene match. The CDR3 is CASRPTSGGDTGELFF. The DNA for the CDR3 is TGTGCCAGCAGACCTACTAGCGGGGGTGACACCGGGGAGCTGTTTTTT.

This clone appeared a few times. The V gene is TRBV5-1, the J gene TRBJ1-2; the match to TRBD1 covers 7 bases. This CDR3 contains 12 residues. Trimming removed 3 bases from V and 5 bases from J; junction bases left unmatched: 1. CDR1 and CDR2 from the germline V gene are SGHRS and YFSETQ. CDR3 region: CASSSTGYGYTF. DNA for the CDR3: TGCGCCAGCAGCTCGACAGGGTATGGCTACACCTTC.

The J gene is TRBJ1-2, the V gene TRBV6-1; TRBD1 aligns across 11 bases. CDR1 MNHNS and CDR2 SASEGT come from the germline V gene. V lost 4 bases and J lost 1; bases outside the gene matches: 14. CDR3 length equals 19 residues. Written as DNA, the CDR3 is TGTGCCAGCAGTGCCCGGAGGGGGGACAGGGGGGAGTATAACTATGGCTACACCTTC. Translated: CASSARRGDRGEYNYGYTF.

The CDR3 coding sequence is TGTGCCAGCAGATCCAGCGGGAGGTTCGCAGATACGCAGTATTTT. Protein: CASRSSGRFADTQYF. V is TRBV28 and J is TRBJ2-3, with 9 bases lining up with TRBD2. The CDR3 runs to 15 residues. V shed 6 bases and J 4 bases; nucleotides not matched to a gene: 8. CDR1 MDHEN and CDR2 SYDVKM come from the germline V gene.

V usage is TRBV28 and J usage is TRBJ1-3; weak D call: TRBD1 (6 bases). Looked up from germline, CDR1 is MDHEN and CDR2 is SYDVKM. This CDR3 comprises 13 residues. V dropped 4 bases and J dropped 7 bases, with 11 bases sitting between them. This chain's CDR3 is CASSSPDRNTIYF. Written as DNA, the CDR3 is TGTGCCAGCAGTTCTCCCGACAGGAACACCATATATTTT.

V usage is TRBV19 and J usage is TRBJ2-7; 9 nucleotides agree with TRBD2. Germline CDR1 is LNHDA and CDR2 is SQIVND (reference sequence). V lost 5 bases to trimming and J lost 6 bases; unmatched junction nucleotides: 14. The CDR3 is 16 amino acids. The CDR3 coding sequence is TGTGCCAGTAGTTCCAGTGGAGTAGCGGGGGCCCTCGAGCAGTACTTC. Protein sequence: CASSSSGVAGALEQYF.